This T cell receptor (beta chain) appears in the sequencing data of a study of Ad26.COV2.S vaccination and SARS-CoV-2 variants. The table came from immunoSEQ multiplex PCR; TCRdb's copy has only in-frame clones and leaves some out. The sample holds roughly 390,000 clones, approximately 91% seen once. This sample's treatment: around 19 received Ad26.COV2.S at low or high dose, single or two shots; 5 received placebo; per-sample allocation not given. Sampling was performed 63 days after the first vaccine or placebo injection. V lost 5 bases to trimming and J lost 8 bases, with 13 bases between them. The CDR3 is 14 amino acids. Germline CDR1 is LGHNA and CDR2 is YSLEER.

This sequence joins TRBV4-3 and TRBJ1-6, with unresolved D. Sequenced material: peripheral blood, taken in a trial of Ad26.COV2.S vaccine versus placebo. The receptor was isolated from a person between 18 and 65 years old who received the Ad26.COV2.S COVID-19 vaccine or a placebo. For the CDR3, the DNA is TGCGCCAGCAGCAAGGGTAGCGGGCATTCACCCCTCCACTTT. Translation gives CASSKGSGHSPLHF.